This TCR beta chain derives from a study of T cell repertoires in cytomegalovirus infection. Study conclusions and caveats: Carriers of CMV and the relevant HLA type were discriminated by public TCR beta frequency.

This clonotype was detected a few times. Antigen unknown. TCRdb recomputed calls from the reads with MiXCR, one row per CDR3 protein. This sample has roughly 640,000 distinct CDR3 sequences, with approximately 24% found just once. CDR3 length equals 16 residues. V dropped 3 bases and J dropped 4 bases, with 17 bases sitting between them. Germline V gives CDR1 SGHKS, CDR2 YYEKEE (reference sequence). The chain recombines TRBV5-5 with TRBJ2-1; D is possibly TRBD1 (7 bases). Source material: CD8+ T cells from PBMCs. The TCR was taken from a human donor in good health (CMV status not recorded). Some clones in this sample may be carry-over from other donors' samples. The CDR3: CASSWRRGQPYNEQFF. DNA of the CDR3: TGTGCCAGCAGCTGGAGGAGGGGACAGCCTTACAATGAGCAGTTCTTC.